One and the same sample provided the 7 T cell receptor beta chains below, sequenced in a study of T cells in Graves' hyperthyroidism and ophthalmopathy. TCR beta CDR3 region amplification was performed from RNA transcripts. The HTBI primer set drove a first-round RT-PCR of the TCR CDR3. TCRdb independently ran MiXCR on the multiplex PCR reads; one entry per CDR3 protein. The sample includes around 300,000 distinct CDR3 sequences, 12% to 15% of them seen just once. Sequenced: blood. Receptor source: a middle-aged woman with Graves' hyperthyroidism.

In its sample, this clonotype was seen a few times. This chain's CDR3 is CASSLMSPLSNTGELFF. The CDR3 bases are TGTGCCAGCAGTTTAATGTCCCCCCTGTCGAACACCGGGGAGCTGTTTTTT. This sequence joins TRBV27 and TRBJ2-2; D call uncertain. CDR1 is MNHEY, CDR2 SMNVEV, per germline (reference sequence). This CDR3 region has 17 residues. V lost 2 bases and J 0 bases, leaving 13 bases between the germline ends.

This clonotype came up many times. The chain couples TRBV11-3 to TRBJ2-7; unclear D gene. Trimming stripped 1 base from V and 5 bases from J, with 15 bases between. The CDR3 contains 15 residues. Germline CDR1 and CDR2: SGHNT and YENEEA. CDR3 protein: CASSLGRHGSHEQYF. The CDR3 DNA follows: TGTGCCAGCAGCTTAGGCAGACACGGTTCGCACGAGCAGTACTTC.

This rearrangement joins TRBV15 to TRBJ2-7, with unresolved D. The CDR3 covers 14 residues. Trimming cost V 0 bases and J 3 bases, with 9 bases left between them. CDR1 is LNHNV, CDR2 YYDKDF, per germline (reference sequence). CDR3 sequence reads: CATSRDRGDYEQYF. For the CDR3, the DNA is TGTGCCACCAGCAGAGATCGCGGAGACTACGAGCAGTACTTC.

This clonotype was seen a few times. The genes are TRBV20-1 and TRBJ1-4; D remains unclear. The length of the CDR3 is 14 residues. V lost 3 bases and J 3 bases, leaving 11 bases between the germline ends. The germline V gene encodes CDR1 DFQATT and CDR2 SNEGSKA (reference sequence). The CDR3, as DNA: TGCAGTGCTAGGGAGACGGCGTCTAATGAAAAACTGTTTTTT. Its translation: CSARETASNEKLFF.

This clonotype showed up many times. The chain uses TRBV6-2 or TRBV6-3 and TRBJ1-1, with a possible D match to TRBD1 (6 bases). Trimming left V 6 bases short and J 4 bases short, with 15 bases between. The CDR3 runs 14 residues. CDR1 MNHEY and CDR2 SVGEGT come from the germline V gene. DNA of the CDR3: TGTGCCAGCAGCCGGGGACAAAACCCCACTGAAGCTTTCTTT. As protein: CASSRGQNPTEAFF.

Many counts were recorded for this clonotype. The chain combines TRBV20-1 with TRBJ2-7; D not resolved. Trimming removed 0 bases from V and 3 bases from J, with 9 bases in between. CDR1 is DFQATT, CDR2 SNEGSKA, per germline (reference sequence). The CDR3 has 13 amino acids. The CDR3 DNA is TGCAGTGCTAGAGATTATAGAGACTACGAGCAGTACTTC. Its translation: CSARDYRDYEQYF.

This clonotype appeared many times. The gene calls are TRBV28 and TRBJ2-7; D not resolved. The germline gives CDR1 MDHEN, CDR2 SYDVKM. The CDR3 is made up of 14 amino acids. The V and J ends lost 3 bases and 0 bases respectively, with 9 bases between them. CDR3 residues: CASSFTVPSYEQYF. The CDR3 coding sequence is TGTGCCAGCAGTTTCACCGTTCCCTCCTACGAGCAGTACTTC.